This TCR beta chain was retrieved from a study of early T cells in non-severe SARS-CoV-2 infection. TCRdb itself ran the 5' RACE reads through MiXCR, one entry per CDR3 protein. The sample contains some 87,000 distinct CDR3 sequences, roughly an eighth of which appear only once. The CDR3 runs to 12 residues. Germline V gene sequence: CDR1 SQVTM, CDR2 ANQGSEA. V was cut by 0 bases and J by 8 bases, with 7 bases left in between. This clonotype has ten or more counts. The clonotype originates from an adult who was a healthcare worker with PCR-confirmed SARS-CoV-2 infection or an uninfected control (not recorded which). This chain joins TRBV29-1 and TRBJ2-2; no definite D call. Sequencing was carried out using whole blood. The CDR3 here is CSVEDLRGELFF. Here the CDR3 DNA reads TGCAGCGTTGAAGATCTTCGAGGGGAGCTGTTTTTT.